The 4 T cell receptor beta chains below all came from one sample that was sequenced in a study of T cell responses to AZD1222 COVID-19 vaccine. This table comes from immunoSEQ multiplex PCR, and its TCRdb copy is limited to in-frame clones, with some not included. The sample consists of tens of thousands of clones, 70% to 85% of them appearing once. The specimen was peripheral blood, collected on day 0 of AZD1222 vaccination. The source of these receptors is an adult in good health.

This clone came up once. V usage is TRBV30 and J usage is TRBJ2-1; D not resolved. The CDR3 is 12 residues long. The V gene's germline CDR1 is GTSNPN and CDR2 SVGIG (reference sequence). Trimming removed 2 bases from V and 8 bases from J, with 10 bases in between. The CDR3 DNA reads TGTGCCTGGAGTCGAAGCCTCTATGAGCAGTTCTTC. It translates to CAWSRSLYEQFF.

J is TRBJ2-3 and V is TRBV2, with D maybe TRBD1 (5 bases). Trimming removed 6 bases at V and 1 base at J, with 14 bases between. Germline V gene lookup returns CDR1 SNHLY and CDR2 FYNNEI. The CDR3 runs to 15 residues. The CDR3 reads CASRMTASGTDTQYF. The DNA for the CDR3 is TGTGCCAGCAGGATGACAGCCTCGGGCACAGATACGCAGTATTTT.

This chain links TRBV15 with TRBJ1-2, with D uncertain. Germline CDR1 LNHNV, CDR2 YYDKDF (reference sequence). The CDR3 extends over 15 amino acids. Trimming shortened V by 1 base and J by 3 bases, and 12 bases separated the two germline ends. In nucleotides, the CDR3 is TGTGCCACCAGCAGAGCGCACAGCGCGGACTATGGCTACACCTTC. Encoded protein: CATSRAHSADYGYTF.

J is TRBJ2-1 and V is TRBV18; possibly TRBD2 for D (6 bases). The CDR3 length is 17 residues. CDR1 is KGHSH, CDR2 LQKENI, per germline. Trimming stripped 6 bases from V and 4 bases from J, with 22 bases between. CDR3: CASSRWVAEVSYNEQFF. In DNA, the CDR3 is TGTGCCAGCTCCCGGTGGGTAGCGGAAGTTTCATACAATGAGCAGTTCTTC.